A selection of T cell receptor beta chains follows, all from one sample in a study of OX40 agonist ivuxolimab in advanced cancers. Assay: immunoSEQ multiplex PCR; the TCRdb copy retains only in-frame clones and omits some. The data show tens of thousands of clones, approximately 87% seen once. The sequencing used CD4+ or CD8+ T cells sorted from blood, collected in a trial of the OX40 agonist ivuxolimab. These receptors were collected from an adult with an advanced solid tumor such as melanoma, head and neck, liver or kidney cancer. CDR3s include the opening cysteine and the closing phenylalanine or tryptophan. A D gene is named only where the DNA matches it firmly. Clone size is stated in some rows and not others, as once, few, many or a class when expanded.

clone_size: .
d_call: .
v_call: TRBV29-1
j_call: TRBJ2-1
cdr3_aa: CSLQTVLGYNEQFF
cdr3_nt: TGCAGCCTCCAGACAGTCTTGGGGTACAATGAGCAGTTCTTC

clone_size: .
d_call: .
v_call: TRBV7-9
j_call: TRBJ1-2
cdr3_aa: CASSQLVASGYTF
cdr3_nt: TGTGCCAGCAGCCAGCTAGTTGCGAGTGGCTACACCTTC

clone_size: .
d_call: TRBD2
v_call: TRBV5-6
j_call: TRBJ2-3
cdr3_aa: CASSHGTSGGSTDTQYF
cdr3_nt: TGTGCCAGCAGCCATGGGACTAGCGGGGGTAGCACAGATACGCAGTATTTT

clone_size: .
d_call: .
v_call: TRBV7-2
j_call: TRBJ2-7
cdr3_aa: CASSLVDSYEQYF
cdr3_nt: TGTGCCAGCAGCTTAGTGGACAGCTACGAGCAGTACTTC

clone_size: .
d_call: .
v_call: TRBV6-1
j_call: TRBJ2-7
cdr3_aa: CAFSREGVYEQYF
cdr3_nt: TGTGCCTTCTCCCGAGAGGGAGTGTACGAGCAGTACTTC

clone_size: .
d_call: .
v_call: TRBV9
j_call: TRBJ2-7
cdr3_aa: CASSVDGGPNYEQYF
cdr3_nt: TGTGCCAGCAGCGTAGATGGCGGACCAAACTACGAGCAGTACTTC

clone_size: .
d_call: TRBD2
v_call: TRBV6-1
j_call: TRBJ2-7
cdr3_aa: CASRTSGRSPYEQYF
cdr3_nt: TGTGCCAGCAGGACTAGCGGGAGGTCCCCCTACGAGCAGTACTTC

clone_size: .
d_call: TRBD2
v_call: TRBV19
j_call: TRBJ2-1
cdr3_aa: CASSSTGTSSLYEQFF
cdr3_nt: TGTGCCAGTAGTTCTACCGGGACTAGTTCTCTCTATGAGCAGTTCTTC

clone_size: .
d_call: TRBD2
v_call: TRBV5-4
j_call: TRBJ2-3
cdr3_aa: CASSLTRLAGGSTDTQYF
cdr3_nt: TGTGCCAGCAGCTTGACCCGACTAGCGGGGGGAAGCACAGATACGCAGTATTTT

clone_size: few
d_call: .
v_call: TRBV7-9
j_call: TRBJ2-7
cdr3_aa: CASSPGGYEQYF
cdr3_nt: TGTGCCAGCAGCCCCGGGGGCTACGAGCAGTACTTC

clone_size: .
d_call: TRBD1
v_call: TRBV7-2
j_call: TRBJ1-2
cdr3_aa: CASILRPGTGYGYTF
cdr3_nt: TGTGCCAGCATCCTACGCCCCGGGACAGGGTATGGCTACACCTTC

clone_size: once
d_call: .
v_call: TRBV20-1
j_call: TRBJ2-7
cdr3_aa: CSAGELYEQYF
cdr3_nt: TGCAGTGCTGGGGAGCTCTACGAGCAGTACTTC

clone_size: .
d_call: TRBD2
v_call: TRBV7-9
j_call: TRBJ2-7
cdr3_aa: CASRPRTSEGNEQYF
cdr3_nt: TGTGCCAGCAGACCCCGGACTAGCGAAGGGAACGAGCAGTACTTC

clone_size: .
d_call: TRBD1
v_call: TRBV7-8
j_call: TRBJ2-1
cdr3_aa: CASSFRGQGRNEQFF
cdr3_nt: TGTGCCAGCAGCTTCAGGGGACAGGGTAGGAATGAGCAGTTCTTC

clone_size: .
d_call: .
v_call: TRBV18
j_call: TRBJ2-7
cdr3_aa: CASSPRVAVKYEQYF
cdr3_nt: TGTGCCAGCTCACCTCGCGTGGCGGTAAAATACGAGCAGTACTTC

clone_size: .
d_call: .
v_call: TRBV28
j_call: TRBJ2-7
cdr3_aa: CASSYSLGQYF
cdr3_nt: TGTGCCAGCAGTTACAGCCTGGGGCAGTACTTC

clone_size: .
d_call: TRBD1
v_call: TRBV6-5
j_call: TRBJ1-6
cdr3_aa: CASKKPTGDNSPLHF
cdr3_nt: TGTGCCAGTAAAAAACCGACAGGGGATAATTCACCCCTCCACTTT

clone_size: once
d_call: TRBD1
v_call: TRBV6-5
j_call: TRBJ1-3
cdr3_aa: CASSYSRGLSGNTIYF
cdr3_nt: TGTGCCAGCAGTTACTCCAGGGGGCTTTCTGGAAACACCATATATTTT

clone_size: .
d_call: .
v_call: TRBV7-9
j_call: TRBJ2-7
cdr3_aa: CASSLGYGEQYF
cdr3_nt: TGTGCCAGCAGCTTAGGATACGGCGAGCAGTACTTC

clone_size: once
d_call: .
v_call: TRBV19
j_call: TRBJ1-3
cdr3_aa: CASSRDNNGNTIYF
cdr3_nt: TGTGCCAGTAGTAGGGACAACAACGGGAACACCATATATTTT

clone_size: .
d_call: TRBD2
v_call: TRBV14
j_call: TRBJ2-7
cdr3_aa: CASSDELAGGILDEQYF
cdr3_nt: TGTGCCAGCAGTGATGAATTAGCGGGAGGGATCTTAGACGAGCAGTACTTC

clone_size: .
d_call: .
v_call: TRBV19
j_call: TRBJ2-3
cdr3_aa: CASSIVGGETTRSSTDTQYF
cdr3_nt: TGTGCCAGTAGTATAGTAGGGGGAGAGACTACTCGTTCGAGCACAGATACGCAGTATTTT

clone_size: .
d_call: TRBD2
v_call: TRBV5-1
j_call: TRBJ2-2
cdr3_aa: CASSLALGLAGAAGELFF
cdr3_nt: TGCGCCAGCAGCTTGGCGTTGGGACTAGCGGGAGCGGCCGGGGAGCTGTTTTTT

clone_size: once
d_call: .
v_call: TRBV19
j_call: TRBJ1-5
cdr3_aa: CASSREGNQPQHF
cdr3_nt: TGTGCCAGTAGTAGAGAGGGCAATCAGCCCCAGCATTTT

clone_size: .
d_call: .
v_call: TRBV28
j_call: TRBJ1-1
cdr3_aa: CASSKVGGYTEAFF
cdr3_nt: TGTGCCAGCAGCAAGGTGGGGGGTTACACTGAAGCTTTCTTT

clone_size: .
d_call: .
v_call: TRBV28
j_call: TRBJ2-6
cdr3_aa: CASGPGSGANVLTF
cdr3_nt: TGTGCCAGCGGCCCGGGGTCTGGGGCCAACGTCCTGACTTTC

clone_size: .
d_call: TRBD1
v_call: TRBV4-1
j_call: TRBJ2-5
cdr3_aa: CASSQRQGLVETQYF
cdr3_nt: TGCGCCAGCAGCCAAAGACAGGGTTTAGTAGAGACCCAGTACTTC

clone_size: .
d_call: TRBD1
v_call: TRBV19
j_call: TRBJ1-2
cdr3_aa: CASTIQGGVTGYTF
cdr3_nt: TGTGCCAGTACCATTCAGGGGGGGGTTACTGGCTACACCTTC

clone_size: .
d_call: .
v_call: TRBV28
j_call: TRBJ1-1
cdr3_aa: CASSLTGRGTEAFF
cdr3_nt: TGTGCCAGCAGTTTAACGGGGAGGGGGACTGAAGCTTTCTTT

clone_size: .
d_call: TRBD2
v_call: TRBV19
j_call: TRBJ2-2
cdr3_aa: CASTLAGVGGELFF
cdr3_nt: TGTGCCAGTACACTAGCGGGAGTTGGCGGGGAGCTGTTTTTT

clone_size: .
d_call: TRBD1
v_call: TRBV19
j_call: TRBJ2-2
cdr3_aa: CASSTDRATGELFF
cdr3_nt: TGTGCCAGTAGTACAGACAGGGCTACCGGGGAGCTGTTTTTT

clone_size: .
d_call: .
v_call: TRBV5-1
j_call: TRBJ2-2
cdr3_aa: CASSLEAGINTGELFF
cdr3_nt: TGCGCCAGCAGCTTGGAGGCAGGCATCAACACCGGGGAGCTGTTTTTT

clone_size: .
d_call: .
v_call: TRBV9
j_call: TRBJ2-1
cdr3_aa: CASSVVGHSSYNEQFF
cdr3_nt: TGTGCCAGCAGCGTAGTTGGACACTCGTCCTACAATGAGCAGTTCTTC

clone_size: .
d_call: TRBD1
v_call: TRBV7-2
j_call: TRBJ1-2
cdr3_aa: CASSTSGGGSGGYTF
cdr3_nt: TGTGCCAGCAGCACCTCAGGGGGCGGTTCGGGTGGCTACACCTTC

clone_size: .
d_call: TRBD2
v_call: TRBV7-2
j_call: TRBJ2-1
cdr3_aa: CASSLSGSSYNEQFF
cdr3_nt: TGTGCCAGCAGCTTAAGCGGGAGTAGTTACAATGAGCAGTTCTTC

clone_size: .
d_call: TRBD1
v_call: TRBV28
j_call: TRBJ1-5
cdr3_aa: CASSLGRGPLQPQHF
cdr3_nt: TGTGCCAGCAGTTTGGGCAGGGGGCCGCTTCAGCCCCAGCATTTT

clone_size: .
d_call: .
v_call: TRBV5-1
j_call: TRBJ1-2
cdr3_aa: CASSTGAGYGYTF
cdr3_nt: TGCGCCAGCAGCACGGGAGCCGGGTACGGCTACACCTTC

clone_size: once
d_call: .
v_call: TRBV14
j_call: TRBJ1-1
cdr3_aa: CASSISLGGQAFF
cdr3_nt: TGTGCCAGCAGTATTTCACTGGGTGGCCAAGCTTTCTTT

clone_size: .
d_call: .
v_call: TRBV20-1
j_call: TRBJ2-3
cdr3_aa: CSARDRQTQYF
cdr3_nt: TGCAGTGCTAGAGACCGACAGACGCAGTATTTT

clone_size: .
d_call: .
v_call: TRBV5-6
j_call: TRBJ2-7
cdr3_aa: CASSIRGIYEQYF
cdr3_nt: TGTGCCAGCAGCATCCGGGGGATCTACGAGCAGTACTTC

clone_size: once
d_call: .
v_call: TRBV7-2
j_call: TRBJ1-5
cdr3_aa: CASSPEGITQPQHF
cdr3_nt: TGTGCCAGCAGCCCCGAAGGGATCACTCAGCCCCAGCATTTT

clone_size: .
d_call: .
v_call: TRBV5-1
j_call: TRBJ1-4
cdr3_aa: CASSSVGGIREKLFF
cdr3_nt: TGCGCCAGCAGCTCGGTAGGGGGGATTCGAGAAAAACTGTTTTTT

clone_size: .
d_call: TRBD1
v_call: TRBV28
j_call: TRBJ2-5
cdr3_aa: CASKTDRTGQKLQETQYF
cdr3_nt: TGTGCCAGCAAGACGGACAGGACGGGGCAGAAATTACAAGAGACCCAGTACTTC

clone_size: .
d_call: TRBD1
v_call: TRBV27
j_call: TRBJ1-6
cdr3_aa: CASSLAGGSYNSPLHF
cdr3_nt: TGTGCCAGCAGTTTAGCAGGGGGATCCTATAATTCACCCCTCCACTTT